A single T cell receptor beta chain is shown here with its context. Its antigen is unknown. These data originate in a study of long-term antiretroviral therapy in people with HIV. Version v3.0 of the immunoSEQ assay ran at survey level. Produced via immunoSEQ multiplex PCR; TCRdb's table is partial and in-frame only. Here the sample spans approximately 26,000 clones, around 84% being singletons. Whole-study results and caveats: Post-ART diversity increased but stayed below transplant donor controls. Comparison with controls showed narrower CDR3 length ranges in HIV repertoires. Pre-ART expanded clones dominated the repertoire at every time point. Documentation of ART adherence, viral resistance or therapy changes was absent.

Trimming cost V 3 bases and J 3 bases, with 11 bases left between them. The CDR3 extends over 14 amino acids. Germline CDR1 and CDR2: LNHDA and SQIVND (reference sequence). This sequence originates from a middle-aged man with HIV. V is TRBV19 and J is TRBJ1-2; a weak D match, TRBD1 (6 bases). Sequenced here: unsorted PBMCs, sampled 2.3 years after starting antiretroviral therapy. The CDR3 loop reads CASSIGGLDYGYTF. CDR3 DNA sequence: TGTGCCAGTAGTATTGGGGGGCTCGACTATGGCTACACCTTC.